The sequence of this T cell receptor beta chain was determined in a study of blood T cells in healthy people across ages. CDR1 and CDR2 (germline): SGHRS, YFSETQ. This CDR3 spans 16 amino acids. The trim removed 2 bases at V and 0 bases at J, leaving 5 bases unmatched. This clonotype was detected a few times. Together with a sample-barcoded 5' primer, a J-beta primer mix was included in a second PCR lasting roughly 7 to 11 cycles. TCRdb reanalysed the 5' RACE reads using MiXCR and keeps one entry per CDR3 protein. The data contain about 1.8 million distinct CDR3 sequences, about 49% of them seen just once; the ten biggest clones take up approximately 2%.

The chain combines TRBV5-1 with TRBJ2-4; 7 bases align to TRBD1. Sequencing was performed on blood. The receptor was derived from a woman in her 40s in good health. CDR3 nucleotide sequence: TGCGCCAGCAGCTTCGGGACAGTTATAGCCAAAAACATTCAGTACTTC. Encoded protein: CASSFGTVIAKNIQYF.